These 10 T cell receptor beta chains share one sample of origin, sequenced in a study of response to subunit inactivated influenza vaccine. TCRdb itself ran the RT-PCR reads through MiXCR, one entry per CDR3 protein. The data hold roughly 760,000 distinct CDR3 sequences, with around 20% observed a single time. The sample consisted of PBMCs from blood, taken about 5 days after vaccination. Every receptor here comes from a man aged 50-60 years who received an inactivated influenza vaccine.

This chain joins TRBV7-8 and TRBJ2-5; no clear D. V was shortened by 5 bases and J by 0 bases, with 16 bases between the two germline ends. There are 16 residues in the CDR3. From germline, CDR1 is SGHVS and CDR2 FQNEAQ. CDR3: CASSTPGGNYQETQYF. The CDR3 coding sequence is TGTGCCAGCAGCACCCCCGGCGGAAACTACCAAGAGACCCAGTACTTC.

This CDR3 is CASSPTTRSNTEAFF. CDR3 bases: TGTGCCAGCAGTCCAACGACCCGGTCGAACACTGAAGCTTTCTTT. The chain couples TRBV12-3 or TRBV12-4 to TRBJ1-1, with unresolved D. The CDR3 consists of 15 residues. V lost 5 bases, J lost 1 base, and 14 bases lay in between.

V is TRBV4-1 and J is TRBJ1-2; maybe TRBD1 (6 bases). Germline assignment: CDR1 MGHRA and CDR2 YSYEKL. V lost 3 bases and J lost 14, with 19 bases in between. The CDR3 contains 13 residues. The CDR3 region has the DNA TGCGCCAGCAGCCAGGAAACGAACAGGGAGAGGACCTTC. Amino acids: CASSQETNRERTF.

CDR3: CASSLNSGGGYKETQYF. In nucleotides, the CDR3 is TGTGCCAGCAGCTTAAATAGCGGCGGGGGGTACAAAGAGACCCAGTACTTC. The chain uses TRBV7-6 and TRBJ2-5, with 8 positions matching TRBD2. The ends lost 2 bases at V and 3 bases at J; junction bases unmatched: 11. Per germline, CDR1 SGHVS and CDR2 FNYEAQ. The CDR3 consists of 17 residues.

This clonotype was detected only a few times. V usage is TRBV29-1 and J usage is TRBJ2-1; a possible D gene is TRBD2 (5 bases). Between the trimmed V and J ends, which lost 7 bases and 10 bases, there was a span of 14 bases. The CDR3 covers 11 residues. Per germline, CDR1 SQVTM and CDR2 ANQGSEA. CDR3 in DNA: TGCAGCGCAAACTCCCCGGGGGAGCAGTTCTTC. Protein sequence: CSANSPGEQFF.

The chain is built from TRBV7-8 and TRBJ2-1, with a possible D match to TRBD2 (6 bases). The CDR3 covers 17 residues. In germline, CDR1 is SGHVS, CDR2 FQNEAQ. V was trimmed by 1 base and J by 1 base, leaving 14 bases between them. CDR3 coding DNA: TGTGCCAGCAGCTTAGTTTCAGGAGGGTGGTCCTACAATGAGCAGTTCTTC. It translates to CASSLVSGGWSYNEQFF.

The rearrangement joins TRBV2 to TRBJ2-7; D unclear. This CDR3 comprises 14 residues. V lost 2 bases and J lost 3, with 11 bases in between. From germline, CDR1 is SNHLY and CDR2 FYNNEI. CDR3 residues: CASSEPTSNYEQYF. The CDR3 coding sequence is TGTGCCAGCAGTGAACCTACCTCTAACTACGAGCAGTACTTC.

The chain has TRBV6-5 and TRBJ1-2; no clear D. V dropped 5 bases and J dropped 4 bases, with 11 bases sitting between them. The CDR3 loop spans 13 amino acids. The germline gives CDR1 MNHEY, CDR2 SVGAGI. DNA of the CDR3: TGTGCCAGCAGTCACCGACAAGGCTATGGCTACACCTTC. Residues: CASSHRQGYGYTF.

This clonotype was recorded a few times. The chain has TRBV12-3 or TRBV12-4 and TRBJ2-1; D is unresolved. The CDR3 covers 10 residues. V lost 8 bases and J lost 4, with 3 bases in between. The CDR3 sequence: CASVYNEQFF. The CDR3 DNA reads TGTGCCAGCGTTTACAATGAGCAGTTCTTC.

V is TRBV7-9 and J is TRBJ2-7; D unclear. V was trimmed by 2 bases and J by 0 bases, leaving 14 bases between them. From germline, CDR1 is SEHNR and CDR2 FQNEAQ (reference sequence). The CDR3 is made up of 16 amino acids. For the CDR3, the DNA is TGTGCCAGCAGCTTAACCCGAGGAGCAAACTCCTACGAGCAGTACTTC. Translated, it gives CASSLTRGANSYEQYF. Based on the CDR3 plus reference TRBV7-9 and TRBJ2-7, the full variable domain is DTGVSQNPRHKITKRGQNVTFRCDPISEHNRLYWYRQTLGQGPEFLTYFQNEAQLEKSRLLSDRFSAERPKGSFSTLEIQRTEQGDSAMYLCASSLTRGANSYEQYFGPGTRLTVT.